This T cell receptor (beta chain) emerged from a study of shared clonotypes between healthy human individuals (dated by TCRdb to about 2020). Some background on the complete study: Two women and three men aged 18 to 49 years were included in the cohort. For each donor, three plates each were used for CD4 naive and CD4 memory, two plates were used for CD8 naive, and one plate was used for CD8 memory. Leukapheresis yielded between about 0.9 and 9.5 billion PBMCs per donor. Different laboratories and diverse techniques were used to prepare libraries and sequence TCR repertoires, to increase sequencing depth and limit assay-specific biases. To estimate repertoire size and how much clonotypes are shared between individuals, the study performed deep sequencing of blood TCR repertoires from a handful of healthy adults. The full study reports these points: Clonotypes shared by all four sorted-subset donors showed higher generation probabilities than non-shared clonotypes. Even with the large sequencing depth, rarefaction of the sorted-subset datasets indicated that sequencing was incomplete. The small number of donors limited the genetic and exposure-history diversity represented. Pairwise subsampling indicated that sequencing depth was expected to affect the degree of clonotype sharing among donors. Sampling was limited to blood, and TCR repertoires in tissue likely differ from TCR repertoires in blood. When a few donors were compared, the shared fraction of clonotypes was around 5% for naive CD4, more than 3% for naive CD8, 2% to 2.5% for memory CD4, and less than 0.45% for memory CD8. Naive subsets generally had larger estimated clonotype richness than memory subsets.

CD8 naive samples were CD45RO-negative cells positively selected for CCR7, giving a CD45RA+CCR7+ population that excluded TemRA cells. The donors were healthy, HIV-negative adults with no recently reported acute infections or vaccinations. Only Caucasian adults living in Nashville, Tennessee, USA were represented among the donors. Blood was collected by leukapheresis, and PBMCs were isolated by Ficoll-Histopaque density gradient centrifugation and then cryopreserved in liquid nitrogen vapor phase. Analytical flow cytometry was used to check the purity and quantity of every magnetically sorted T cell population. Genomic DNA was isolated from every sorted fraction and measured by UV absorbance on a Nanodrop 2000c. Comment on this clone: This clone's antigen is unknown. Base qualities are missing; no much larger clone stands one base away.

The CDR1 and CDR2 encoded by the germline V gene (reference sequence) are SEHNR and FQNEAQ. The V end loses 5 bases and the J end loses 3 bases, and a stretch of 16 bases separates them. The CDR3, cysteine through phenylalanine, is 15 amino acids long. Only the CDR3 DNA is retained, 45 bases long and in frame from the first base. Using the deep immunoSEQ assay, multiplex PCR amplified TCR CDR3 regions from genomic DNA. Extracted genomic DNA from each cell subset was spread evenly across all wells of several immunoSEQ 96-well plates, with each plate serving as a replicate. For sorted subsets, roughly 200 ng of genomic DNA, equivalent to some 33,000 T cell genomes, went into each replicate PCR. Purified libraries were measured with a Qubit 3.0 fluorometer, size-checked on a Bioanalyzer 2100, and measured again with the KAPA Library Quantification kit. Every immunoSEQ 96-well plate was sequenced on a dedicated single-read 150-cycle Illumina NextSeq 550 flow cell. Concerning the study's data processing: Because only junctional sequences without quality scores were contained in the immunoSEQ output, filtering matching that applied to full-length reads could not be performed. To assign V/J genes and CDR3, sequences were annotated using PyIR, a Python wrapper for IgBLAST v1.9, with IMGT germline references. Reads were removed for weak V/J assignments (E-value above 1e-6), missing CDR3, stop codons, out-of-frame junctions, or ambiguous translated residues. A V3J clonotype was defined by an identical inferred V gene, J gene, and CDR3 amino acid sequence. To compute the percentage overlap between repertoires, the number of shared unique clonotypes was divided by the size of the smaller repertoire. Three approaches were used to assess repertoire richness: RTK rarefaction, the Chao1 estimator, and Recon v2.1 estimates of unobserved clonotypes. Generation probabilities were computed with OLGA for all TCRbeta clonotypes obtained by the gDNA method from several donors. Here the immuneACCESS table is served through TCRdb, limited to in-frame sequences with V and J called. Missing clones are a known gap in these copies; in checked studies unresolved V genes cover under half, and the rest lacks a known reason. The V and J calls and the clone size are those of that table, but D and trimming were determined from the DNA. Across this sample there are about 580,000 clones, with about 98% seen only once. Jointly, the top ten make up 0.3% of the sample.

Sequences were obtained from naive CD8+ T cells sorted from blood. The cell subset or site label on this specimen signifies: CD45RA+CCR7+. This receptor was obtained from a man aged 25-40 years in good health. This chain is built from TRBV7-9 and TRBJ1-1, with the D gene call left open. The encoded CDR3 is CASSDTRARYTEAFF. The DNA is TGTGCCAGCAGCGATACACGGGCGAGGTACACTGAAGCTTTCTTT. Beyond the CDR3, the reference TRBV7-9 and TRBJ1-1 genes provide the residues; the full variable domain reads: DTGVSQNPRHKITKRGQNVTFRCDPISEHNRLYWYRQTLGQGPEFLTYFQNEAQLEKSRLLSDRFSAERPKGSFSTLEIQRTEQGDSAMYLCASSDTRARYTEAFFGQGTRLTVV.